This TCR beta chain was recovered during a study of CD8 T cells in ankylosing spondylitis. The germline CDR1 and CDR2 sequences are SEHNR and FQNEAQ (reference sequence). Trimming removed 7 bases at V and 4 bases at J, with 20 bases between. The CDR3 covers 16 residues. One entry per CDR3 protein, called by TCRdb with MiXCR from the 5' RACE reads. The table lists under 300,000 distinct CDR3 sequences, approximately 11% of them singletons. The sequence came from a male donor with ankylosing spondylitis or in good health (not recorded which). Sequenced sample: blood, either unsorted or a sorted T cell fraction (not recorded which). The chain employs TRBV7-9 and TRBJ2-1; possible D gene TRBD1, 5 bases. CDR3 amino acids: CASTHAGAGSYNEQFF. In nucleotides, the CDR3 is TGTGCCAGCACCCACGCTGGGGCAGGGTCATACAATGAGCAGTTCTTC.